A selection of T cell receptor beta chains follows, all from one sample in a study of control samples from healthy donors and cancer patients. Some clones are missing from TCRdb's copy, which holds only in-frame ones; the method was immunoSEQ multiplex PCR. The profile shows 90,000 to 140,000 clones, roughly 85% of them singletons. The sample was blood. These receptors were obtained from a woman aged 45-60 years in good health. Both conserved end residues are part of each CDR3. The D gene is left open where the match is weak. Only part of the rows carry a size: once, few, many, or a class if the clone is expanded.

-,TRBJ1-1,TRBV6-5,TRBD1,TGTGCCAGCAGTCCCGGGACAGGGAACACTGAAGCTTTCTTT,CASSPGTGNTEAFF
once,TRBJ1-5,TRBV27,TRBD1,TGTGCCAGCAGTCCAGGGGGTTTGGGCAATCAGCCCCAGCATTTT,CASSPGGLGNQPQHF
-,TRBJ1-5,TRBV19,-,TGTGCCAGTAGAAGAGGAGGGGAGGTAGATCAGCCCCAGCATTTT,CASRRGGEVDQPQHF
-,TRBJ1-2,TRBV19,-,TGTGCCAGTGGTGCCAGGGCGCCGGGTGGCTACACCTTC,CASGARAPGGYTF
-,TRBJ2-7,TRBV7-9,-,TGTGCCAGCAGCTTACAGGATCCGCAGTACTTC,CASSLQDPQYF
-,TRBJ1-3,TRBV11-2,TRBD1,TGTGCCAGCAGTATTTGGGACAGCTCTGGAAACACCATATATTTT,CASSIWDSSGNTIYF
-,TRBJ1-5,TRBV15,TRBD1,TGTGCCACCAGCAGGATTGGACAGGGCAATCAGCCCCAGCATTTT,CATSRIGQGNQPQHF
-,TRBJ1-3,TRBV7-9,-,TGTGCCAGCAGCTTGTGGGCCAGTCTAAGTGGAAACACCATATATTTT,CASSLWASLSGNTIYF
-,TRBJ2-6,TRBV19,-,TGTGCCAGTAGTACCCCAGGGCCCGGGGCCAACGTCCTGACTTTC,CASSTPGPGANVLTF
-,TRBJ1-1,TRBV27,-,TGTGCCAGCAGTTTTTTCGGGATCGCTGAAGCTTTCTTT,CASSFFGIAEAFF
-,TRBJ1-1,TRBV7-9,TRBD1,TGTGCCAGCAGCTTAGCGCTCCAGGGGGCTGAAGCTTTCTTT,CASSLALQGAEAFF
-,TRBJ2-7,TRBV5-4,-,TGTGCCAGCAGTGAGGGACTCACGTCGGGTTACGAGCAGTACTTC,CASSEGLTSGYEQYF
-,TRBJ1-2,TRBV19,-,TGTGCCACTCCCGGCAGGGCAGAGGTTGGGTATGGCTACACCTTC,CATPGRAEVGYGYTF
-,TRBJ2-7,TRBV5-1,TRBD2,TGCGCCAGCAGCTGGACTAGCGGGAGCTCCTACGAGCAGTACTTC,CASSWTSGSSYEQYF
-,TRBJ2-3,TRBV27,TRBD1,TGTGCCAGCAGTTTTTTTGGACAGGGGCGGATAGATACGCAGTATTTT,CASSFFGQGRIDTQYF
few,TRBJ1-1,TRBV5-1,-,TGCGCCAGCAGCAAAAGTGATACCTTCTCACGATTGAACACTGAAGCTTTCTTT,CASSKSDTFSRLNTEAFF
-,TRBJ1-1,TRBV14,-,TGTGCCAGCAGCGAAACAGGGTTAACTGAAGCTTTCTTT,CASSETGLTEAFF
-,TRBJ2-5,TRBV21-1,-,TGTGCCAGCAGCAAAGAGGGAGCGATAACCCAAGAGACCCAGTACTTC,CASSKEGAITQETQYF
-,TRBJ2-7,TRBV5-1,-,TGCGCCAGCAGCGCGACCCCAGGGAGTGGCGAGCAGTACTTC,CASSATPGSGEQYF
-,TRBJ1-1,TRBV19,-,TGTGCCAGTAGTATACGACAGATGAACACTGAAGCTTTCTTT,CASSIRQMNTEAFF
-,TRBJ2-6,TRBV5-4,TRBD2,TGTGCCAGCAGCTTAGGGATAGCGGGGGGGGGATCTGGGGCCAACGTCCTGACTTTC,CASSLGIAGGGSGANVLTF
few,TRBJ2-3,TRBV6-4,-,TGTGCCAGCAGTGAGGACTTTTTGGATACGCAGTATTTT,CASSEDFLDTQYF
-,TRBJ1-1,TRBV27,-,TGTGCCAGCACACGGGCAGGTGAGACAAACACTGAAGCTTTCTTT,CASTRAGETNTEAFF
once,TRBJ1-1,TRBV10-3,-,TGTGCCATCAGTGACGGCACTGAAGCTTTCTTT,CAISDGTEAFF
-,TRBJ2-2,TRBV13,-,TGTGCCAGCAGCTTGCAACAGAACACCGGGGAGCTGTTTTTT,CASSLQQNTGELFF
-,TRBJ2-3,TRBV10-3,-,TGTGCCATCAGTGCAGGTTCTAGCTTCCAGCAAGATACGCAGTATTTT,CAISAGSSFQQDTQYF
-,TRBJ1-5,TRBV24-1,-,TGTGCCACCAGACTAGGGCGCCGGGGCTATAGCAATCAGCCCCAGCATTTT,CATRLGRRGYSNQPQHF
-,TRBJ2-1,TRBV7-2,TRBD2,TGTGCCAGCAGCCCCCTGACTAGCGGAGCTGGCCTTTCCTACAATGAGCAGTTCTTC,CASSPLTSGAGLSYNEQFF
-,TRBJ1-1,TRBV7-6,TRBD1,TGTGCCAGCAGCCAGGGGGACAGTTCGAACACTGAAGCTTTCTTT,CASSQGDSSNTEAFF
-,TRBJ1-4,TRBV29-1,-,TGCAGCGTTGTCGCCGGTGTGGGAAAACTGTTTTTT,CSVVAGVGKLFF
-,TRBJ1-6,TRBV28,-,TGTGCCAGCAGTCCCCGAATTGATTCACCCCTCCACTTT,CASSPRIDSPLHF
-,TRBJ1-1,TRBV7-9,-,TGTGCCAGCAGCACAGAGGGGGACGTAGCTGAAGCTTTCTTT,CASSTEGDVAEAFF
-,TRBJ1-1,TRBV7-8,-,TGTGCCAGCAGCACAGGGCGGGGACGAAACACTGAAGCTTTCTTT,CASSTGRGRNTEAFF
-,TRBJ1-4,TRBV5-1,-,TGCGCCAGCAGCTGGACCCCTAATGAAAAACTGTTTTTT,CASSWTPNEKLFF
few,TRBJ2-1,TRBV7-2,TRBD2,TGTGCCAGCAGCTTAATACTAGCGGGAGGGGATGAGCAGTTCTTC,CASSLILAGGDEQFF
-,TRBJ2-1,TRBV7-9,TRBD1,TGTGCCAGCAGCTCCGGGACAGGGAACAATGAGCAGTTCTTC,CASSSGTGNNEQFF
-,TRBJ1-3,TRBV2,-,TGTGCCAGCAGTGAATTCTTCTCTGGAAACACCATATATTTT,CASSEFFSGNTIYF
-,TRBJ2-1,TRBV16,-,TGTGCCAGCAGCCTCTTCTATCTAGCGATTTTAAACAATGAGCAGTTCTTC,CASSLFYLAILNNEQFF
-,TRBJ1-5,TRBV6-6,-,TGTGCCAGCACCTGGGAGGCCCCCATTCAGCCCCAGCATTTT,CASTWEAPIQPQHF
-,TRBJ1-1,TRBV25-1,-,TGTGCCAGCACCTTCGGGCAGAACACTGAAGCTTTCTTT,CASTFGQNTEAFF
-,TRBJ1-1,TRBV20-1,-,TGCAGTGCTAGTCCCAGGGTGACTGAAGCTTTCTTT,CSASPRVTEAFF
-,TRBJ2-7,TRBV2,TRBD2,TGTGCCAGCACGAACCCCGGGGGAGGGAGGTCCTACGAGCAGTACTTC,CASTNPGGGRSYEQYF
-,TRBJ1-5,TRBV5-1,TRBD1,TGCGCCAGCAGCCCGGGGACAGGGGGCAATCAGCCCCAGCATTTT,CASSPGTGGNQPQHF
-,TRBJ2-4,TRBV30,-,TGTGCCTGGGGCGCGGGTGGGGCAAACATTCAGTACTTC,CAWGAGGANIQYF
-,TRBJ1-5,TRBV6-1,-,TGTGCCAGCAGCTGGAGGGATCAGCCCCAGCATTTT,CASSWRDQPQHF
-,TRBJ1-2,TRBV24-1,TRBD1,TGTGCCACCAGTGACTCAACCGGGACAGGTAGCTATGGCTACACCTTC,CATSDSTGTGSYGYTF
once,TRBJ2-3,TRBV4-2,TRBD1,TGTGCCAGCAGCTCCAGACAGGGAGCTTTCGATACGCAGTATTTT,CASSSRQGAFDTQYF
-,TRBJ1-1,TRBV27,-,TGTGCCAGCAGTTTCAAGGGGCTCCGGAACACTGAAGCTTTCTTT,CASSFKGLRNTEAFF